These 32 T cell receptor beta chains originate from one sample sequenced in a study of T cell responses to AZD1222 COVID-19 vaccine. TCRdb's copy holds only in-frame clones and misses some; the assay was immunoSEQ multiplex PCR. The repertoire consists of about 99,000 clones, with 87% occurring once and the leading ten covering 2.5% to 3%. The source material was peripheral blood, sampled on day 0 of AZD1222 vaccination. These receptors were taken from an adult in good health.

The chain joins TRBV7-2 to TRBJ2-3; 7 bases align to TRBD2. CDR1 SGHTA and CDR2 FQGNSA come from the germline V gene. J lost 4 bases, V lost 6 bases, and 1 base had no gene match. The length of the CDR3 is 12 residues. The CDR3 DNA reads TGTGCCAGCAGGGGGGGGGCAGATACGCAGTATTTT. Amino acids: CASRGGADTQYF.

The chain couples TRBV18 to TRBJ1-4; 7 nucleotides match TRBD1. The ends lost 5 bases at V and 5 bases at J; junction bases unmatched: 5. Germline values: CDR1 KGHSH, CDR2 LQKENI. The CDR3 spans 14 residues. CDR3 in DNA: TGTGCCAGCTCATCCCGGGACAGAAATGAAAAACTGTTTTTT. This codes for CASSSRDRNEKLFF.

This chain links TRBV6-4 with TRBJ2-3; the D gene is possibly TRBD2 (6 bases). Germline loops: CDR1 MRHNA, CDR2 SNTAGT. Trimming took 6 bases from V and 0 from J, leaving 10 bases between them. The CDR3 covers 14 residues. The CDR3 here is CASSPRGSTDTQYF. Here the CDR3 DNA reads TGTGCCAGCAGCCCACGGGGGAGCACAGATACGCAGTATTTT.

This chain links TRBV2 with TRBJ1-5; D call uncertain. Looked up from germline, CDR1 is SNHLY and CDR2 is FYNNEI. The CDR3 contains 13 residues. V gave up 5 bases and J gave up 3 bases, with 8 bases separating them. CDR3 residues: CASSQNTNQPQHF. The CDR3 coding sequence is TGTGCCAGCAGTCAAAATACCAATCAGCCCCAGCATTTT.

The CDR3 sequence is CASSRDRGSADTQYF. In DNA form, the CDR3 reads TGTGCCAGCAGCCGAGACAGGGGGAGCGCAGATACGCAGTATTTT. The chain is built from TRBV7-3 and TRBJ2-3; 9 bases are shared with TRBD1. V lost 5 bases, J lost 4 bases, and 7 bases stayed unmatched. Germline V lookup: CDR1 SGHTA, CDR2 FQGTGA. This CDR3 is 15 amino acids long.

The chain uses TRBV15 and TRBJ2-3; TRBD1 or TRBD2 may be the D gene (6 bases each). The CDR3 consists of 15 residues. The V gene lost 0 bases and the J gene lost 6 bases, with 13 bases spanning the gap. CDR1 LNHNV and CDR2 YYDKDF come from the germline V gene (reference sequence). The CDR3 is CATSRDGGSGDTQYF. CDR3 bases: TGTGCCACCAGCAGAGACGGGGGCTCAGGGGATACGCAGTATTTT.

The chain joins TRBV27 to TRBJ1-1, with 7 bases matching TRBD1. The V gene end was trimmed by 6 bases and the J gene end by 1 base; junction bases not matched to a gene: 5. The CDR3 sequence is 14 residues long. The germline V gene has CDR1 MNHEY and CDR2 SMNVEV (reference sequence). This CDR3 is CASSPAGGNTEAFF. Here the CDR3 DNA reads TGTGCCAGCAGCCCCGCAGGGGGGAACACTGAAGCTTTCTTT.

The chain employs TRBV7-6 and TRBJ2-5; D is possibly TRBD2 (6 bases). This CDR3 is built from 15 residues. From germline, CDR1 is SGHVS and CDR2 FNYEAQ. Trimming stripped 10 bases from V and 4 bases from J, with 22 bases between. CDR3 sequence: CAKPLGGTVPETQYF. The CDR3 DNA is TGTGCCAAACCTCTAGGCGGGACGGTACCAGAGACCCAGTACTTC.

V gene TRBV19 combines with J gene TRBJ2-2; D may correspond to TRBD1 or TRBD2 (6 bases each). Trimming removed 8 bases at V and 6 bases at J, with 16 bases between. Looked up from germline, CDR1 is LNHDA and CDR2 is SQIVND (reference sequence). This CDR3 is built from 14 residues. The CDR3 spells CASRGPGAAGELFF. The CDR3 nucleotides are TGTGCCAGTCGGGGGCCGGGAGCGGCCGGGGAGCTGTTTTTT. Filled out from reference TRBV19 and TRBJ2-2, the complete variable domain reads DGGITQSPKYLFRKEGQNVTLSCEQNLNHDAMYWYRQDPGQGLRLIYYSQIVNDFQKGDIAEGYSVSREKKESFPLTVTSAQKNPTAFYLCASRGPGAAGELFFGEGSRLTVL.

The chain links TRBV19 to TRBJ2-5; D not resolved. V lost 4 bases and J lost 2, with 11 bases in between. Germline CDR1 reads LNHDA; CDR2 reads SQIVND (reference sequence). The CDR3 runs to 14 residues. This CDR3 reads CASSSTAPQETQYF. The CDR3 nucleotides are TGTGCCAGTAGTAGCACTGCACCTCAAGAGACCCAGTACTTC. The full variable domain, completed using reference TRBV19 and TRBJ2-5, is DGGITQSPKYLFRKEGQNVTLSCEQNLNHDAMYWYRQDPGQGLRLIYYSQIVNDFQKGDIAEGYSVSREKKESFPLTVTSAQKNPTAFYLCASSSTAPQETQYFGPGTRLLVL.

The sample holds many counts of this clone. The rearrangement uses TRBV7-8 and TRBJ2-2; D ambiguous. Germline assignment: CDR1 SGHVS and CDR2 FQNEAQ. This CDR3 spans 16 amino acids. Trimming removed 5 bases from V and 5 bases from J, with 18 bases in between. For the CDR3, the DNA is TGTGCCAGCAGCCCATCCACCAATCCGGGTACCGGGGAGCTGTTTTTT. It is translated as CASSPSTNPGTGELFF.

The chain couples TRBV3-1 (or the pseudogene TRBV3-2) to TRBJ2-7; 8 bases fit TRBD2. V trimming: 0 bases; J trimming: 4 bases; junction bases outside the gene matches: 11. This CDR3 has 17 amino acids. The V gene's germline CDR1 is LGHDT and CDR2 YNNKEL (reference sequence). This CDR3 is CASSQDPTGREGYEQYV. The CDR3 DNA follows: TGTGCCAGCAGCCAAGACCCTACCGGGAGGGAGGGGTACGAGCAGTACGTC.

The V gene is TRBV6-2 or TRBV6-3, the J gene TRBJ2-1, with D possibly matching TRBD1 (6 bases). In germline, CDR1 is MNHEY, CDR2 SVGEGT. Trimming took 6 bases from V and 2 from J, leaving 14 bases between them. The length of the CDR3 is 15 residues. The CDR3 coding sequence is TGTGCCAGCAGCCTTGACAGGAAGACCTACAATGAGCAGTTCTTC. Protein sequence: CASSLDRKTYNEQFF.

This chain links TRBV19 with TRBJ1-1, with 8 bases that match TRBD1. The CDR3 totals 14 residues. The trim removed 5 bases at V and 5 bases at J, leaving 7 bases unmatched. From germline, CDR1 is LNHDA and CDR2 SQIVND (reference sequence). The CDR3 DNA reads as TGTGCCAGTAGTGTTGACAGGGGAGGGACTGAAGCTTTCTTT. This sequence encodes CASSVDRGGTEAFF.

The rearrangement links TRBV29-1 to TRBJ1-2; tentatively, D is TRBD1 (6 bases). The germline V gene has CDR1 SQVTM and CDR2 ANQGSEA. V lost 6 bases and J 8 bases, leaving 16 bases between the germline ends. The CDR3 consists of 12 residues. The CDR3 DNA reads as TGCAGCGTCCAGGACAGTTTGGACGGCTACACCTTC. Translated: CSVQDSLDGYTF.

The chain uses TRBV15 and TRBJ1-5; 11 nucleotides align to TRBD1. V was pared by 0 bases and J by 6 bases, with 7 bases of the junction left unmatched. CDR3 length equals 17 residues. Germline CDR1 and CDR2: LNHNV and YYDKDF (reference sequence). The CDR3 spells CATSRDLDRGPGQPQHF. The CDR3 DNA is TGTGCCACCAGCAGAGATCTGGACAGGGGGCCCGGTCAGCCCCAGCATTTT.

The genes are TRBV11-2 and TRBJ2-7, with 11 bases that match TRBD1. The CDR3 runs 15 residues. Per germline, CDR1 SGHAT and CDR2 FQNNGV. J gave up 6 bases and V 1 base, and 5 bases lay outside the gene matches. CDR3 residues: CASSLGGQGAFEQYF. CDR3 DNA sequence: TGTGCCAGCAGCTTAGGAGGACAGGGGGCCTTCGAGCAGTACTTC.

The chain has TRBV15 and TRBJ2-1; D gene uncertain. V was cut by 5 bases and J by 6 bases, with 11 bases left in between. The V gene's germline CDR1 is LNHNV and CDR2 YYDKDF (reference sequence). The CDR3 length is 13 residues. The CDR3 is CATSPLDGNEQFF. In DNA form, the CDR3 reads TGTGCCACCAGCCCTCTGGACGGCAATGAGCAGTTCTTC.

The J gene is TRBJ2-2, the V gene TRBV9; D is perhaps TRBD2 (6 bases). V lost 7 bases to trimming and J lost 0 bases, with 19 bases between them. The CDR3 sequence is 17 residues long. Germline values: CDR1 SGDLS, CDR2 YYNGEE. The CDR3: CASSPRGGLPNTGELFF. CDR3 sequence (DNA): TGTGCCAGCTCTCCCCGTGGCGGACTACCGAACACCGGGGAGCTGTTTTTT. Using reference TRBV9 and TRBJ2-2 for the parts outside the CDR3, the full variable domain is DSGVTQTPKHLITATGQRVTLRCSPRSGDLSVYWYQQSLDQGLQFLIQYYNGEERAKGNILERFSAQQFPDLHSELNLSSLELGDSALYFCASSPRGGLPNTGELFFGEGSRLTVL.

V gene TRBV5-6 combines with J gene TRBJ2-7, with D uncertain. This CDR3 comprises 14 residues. The germline V gene has CDR1 SGHDT and CDR2 YYEEEE. The V end was cut by 0 bases, the J end by 2 bases, with 9 bases between. The CDR3 DNA reads TGTGCCAGCAGCTTGGTCGACCGGACCTACGAGCAGTACTTC. Amino acid sequence: CASSLVDRTYEQYF. Full variable domain (rest looked up from reference TRBV5-6 and TRBJ2-7): DAGVTQSPTHLIKTRGQQVTLRCSPKSGHDTVSWYQQALGQGPQFIFQYYEEEERQRGNFPDRFSGHQFPNYSSELNVNALLLGDSALYLCASSLVDRTYEQYFGPGTRLTVT.

The J gene is TRBJ1-3, the V gene TRBV3-1 (or the pseudogene TRBV3-2); D ambiguous. The V and J ends lost 3 bases and 7 bases respectively, with 10 bases between them. Germline assignment: CDR1 LGHDT and CDR2 YNNKEL (reference sequence). The CDR3 totals 13 residues. CDR3 sequence: CASSHPTGNTIYF. DNA of the CDR3: TGTGCCAGCAGCCATCCGACGGGGAACACCATATATTTT.

This chain uses TRBV6-2 or TRBV6-3 with TRBJ1-1; 7 nucleotides match TRBD1. V was clipped by 2 bases and J by 5 bases; unmatched bases: 14. This CDR3 region has 17 residues. CDR1 and CDR2 from the germline V gene are MNHEY and SVGEGT. The CDR3 spells CASSYHARTGRATEAFF. CDR3 sequence (DNA): TGTGCCAGCAGTTACCACGCCAGGACAGGCCGAGCAACTGAAGCTTTCTTT.

J is TRBJ2-7 and V is TRBV18; D is perhaps TRBD2 (5 bases). V lost 4 bases, J lost 2 bases, and 21 bases lay in between. The CDR3 sequence is 17 residues long. Germline CDR1 reads KGHSH; CDR2 reads LQKENI. CDR3 region: CASSRSVGSLGAYEQYV. The CDR3 DNA follows: TGTGCCAGCTCACGCTCGGTGGGGAGCTTGGGTGCCTACGAGCAGTACGTC.

The V call is TRBV24-1, the J call TRBJ2-5; 9 nucleotides match TRBD1. Germline CDR1 and CDR2: KGHDR and SFDVKD. CDR3 length equals 16 residues. The junction had 8 bases not matched to a gene; V was cut back by 4 bases and J by 3 bases. CDR3: CATSESTGGEEETQYF. CDR3 nucleotide sequence: TGTGCCACCAGTGAATCAACAGGGGGCGAAGAAGAGACCCAGTACTTC.

The chain joins TRBV6-5 to TRBJ1-2; D might be TRBD1 (5 bases). The CDR3 covers 14 residues. V was trimmed by 2 bases and J by 8 bases, leaving 15 bases between them. Germline values: CDR1 MNHEY, CDR2 SVGAGI. The CDR3 DNA follows: TGTGCCAGCAGTTACGGGCCCTCCGAGGGGGGCTACACCTTC. Protein: CASSYGPSEGGYTF.

The rearrangement joins TRBV7-8 to TRBJ1-1; 9 nucleotides align to TRBD1. Germline V gene data show CDR1 as SGHVS and CDR2 as FQNEAQ. J was trimmed by 5 bases and V by 6 bases; bases with no gene match: 10. The CDR3 spans 15 residues. The CDR3 sequence is CASRPNRGRQTEAFF. The CDR3 bases are TGTGCCAGCAGACCCAACAGGGGGCGTCAAACTGAAGCTTTCTTT.

The chain combines TRBV7-9 with TRBJ2-7; D may be TRBD2 (7 bases). Germline lookup yields CDR1 SEHNR and CDR2 FQNEAQ (reference sequence). The CDR3 is 16 amino acids. V was shortened by 5 bases and J by 2 bases, with 19 bases between the two germline ends. This CDR3 reads CASSPRGGSQTYEQYF. The CDR3 DNA reads TGTGCCAGCAGCCCCCGCGGGGGCTCTCAAACCTACGAGCAGTACTTC. The variable domain in full, with the rest retrieved from reference TRBV7-9 and TRBJ2-7, is DTGVSQNPRHKITKRGQNVTFRCDPISEHNRLYWYRQTLGQGPEFLTYFQNEAQLEKSRLLSDRFSAERPKGSFSTLEIQRTEQGDSAMYLCASSPRGGSQTYEQYFGPGTRLTVT.

The chain is built from TRBV2 and TRBJ1-4, with D tentatively TRBD1 (6 bases). Germline V gene data show CDR1 as SNHLY and CDR2 as FYNNEI. The length of the CDR3 is 14 residues. V lost 6 bases, J lost 10 bases, and 18 bases lay in between. CDR3 amino acids: CASRVDRSGVKLFF. In DNA form, the CDR3 reads TGTGCCAGCAGGGTAGACAGGTCGGGTGTAAAACTGTTTTTT.

J is TRBJ1-2 and V is TRBV7-9; 8 nucleotides line up with TRBD1. With 4 bases clipped from V and 8 bases from J, the junction kept 9 bases outside the gene matches. The CDR3 runs to 14 residues. Germline V lookup: CDR1 SEHNR, CDR2 FQNEAQ (reference sequence). In nucleotides, the CDR3 is TGTGCCAGCAGCTGGGACAGGCGCCTTGACGGCTACACCTTC. Residues: CASSWDRRLDGYTF.

This chain joins TRBV4-2 and TRBJ1-4; D is undetermined. Germline V gene lookup returns CDR1 LGHNA and CDR2 YNFKEQ. This CDR3 has 18 residues. V was pared by 1 base and J by 4 bases, with 19 bases between. For the CDR3, the DNA is TGTGCCAGCAGCCAAGTTCGGATCAGGAGGGAACATAATGAAAAACTGTTTTTT. It yields the protein CASSQVRIRREHNEKLFF.

The count of this clone is one. CDR3 sequence reads: CASSVASAYEQYF. The CDR3 coding sequence is TGTGCCAGCAGCGTAGCTTCGGCCTACGAGCAGTACTTC. The chain has TRBV9 and TRBJ2-7; D is undetermined. Trimming removed 0 bases at V and 2 bases at J, with 6 bases between. Germline-derived CDR1 and CDR2 are SGDLS and YYNGEE. The CDR3 totals 13 residues.

For the CDR3, the DNA is TGTGCCAGCAGGGGGCGCTATGGCTACACCTTC. It translates to CASRGRYGYTF. V usage is TRBV21-1 and J usage is TRBJ1-2; the table calls TRBD1, which could not be checked here. TRBV21-1 is designated a pseudogene. CDR3 length: 11 amino acids.